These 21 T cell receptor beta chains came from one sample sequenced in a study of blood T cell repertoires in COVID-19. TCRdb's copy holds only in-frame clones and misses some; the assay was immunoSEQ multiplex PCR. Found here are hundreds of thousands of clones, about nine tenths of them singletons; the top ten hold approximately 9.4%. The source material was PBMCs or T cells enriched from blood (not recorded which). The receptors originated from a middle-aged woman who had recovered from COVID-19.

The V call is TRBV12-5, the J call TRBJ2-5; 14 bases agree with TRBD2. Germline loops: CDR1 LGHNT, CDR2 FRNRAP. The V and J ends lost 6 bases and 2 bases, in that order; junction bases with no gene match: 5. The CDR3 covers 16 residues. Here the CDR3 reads CASGLTSGRGQETQYF. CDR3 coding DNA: TGTGCTAGTGGGTTGACTAGCGGGAGGGGACAAGAGACCCAGTACTTC.

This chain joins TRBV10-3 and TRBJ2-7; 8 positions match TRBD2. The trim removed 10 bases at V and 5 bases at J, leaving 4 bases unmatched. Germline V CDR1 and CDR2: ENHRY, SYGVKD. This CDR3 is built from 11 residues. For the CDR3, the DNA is TGTGCCAGCAAACTAGCGGACGAGCAGTACTTC. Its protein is CASKLADEQYF.

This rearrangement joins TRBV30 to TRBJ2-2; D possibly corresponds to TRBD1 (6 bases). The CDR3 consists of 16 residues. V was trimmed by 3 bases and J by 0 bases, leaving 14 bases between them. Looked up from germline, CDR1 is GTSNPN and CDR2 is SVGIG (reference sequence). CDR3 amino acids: CAWRTGPRANTGELFF. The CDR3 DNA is TGTGCCTGGAGGACAGGTCCGCGCGCGAACACCGGGGAGCTGTTTTTT. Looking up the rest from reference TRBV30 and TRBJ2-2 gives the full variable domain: SQTIHQWPATLVQPVGSPLSLECTVEGTSNPNLYWYRQAAGRGLQLLFYSVGIGQISSEVPQNLSASRPQDRQFILSSKKLLLSDSGFYLCAWRTGPRANTGELFFGEGSRLTVL.

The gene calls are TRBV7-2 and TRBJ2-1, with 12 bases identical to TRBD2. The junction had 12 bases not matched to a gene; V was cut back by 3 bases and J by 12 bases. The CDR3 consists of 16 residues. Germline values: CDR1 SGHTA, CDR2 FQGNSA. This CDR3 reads CASSLTGLAGSGRQFF. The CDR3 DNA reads TGTGCCAGCAGCTTGACGGGACTAGCGGGTTCGGGGCGGCAGTTCTTC.

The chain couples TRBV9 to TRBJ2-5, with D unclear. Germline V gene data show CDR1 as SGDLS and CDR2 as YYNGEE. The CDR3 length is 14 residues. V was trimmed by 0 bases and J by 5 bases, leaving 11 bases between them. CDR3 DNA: TGTGCCAGCAGCGTAGGGTCCCGTCGGGAGACCCAGTACTTC. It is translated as CASSVGSRRETQYF.

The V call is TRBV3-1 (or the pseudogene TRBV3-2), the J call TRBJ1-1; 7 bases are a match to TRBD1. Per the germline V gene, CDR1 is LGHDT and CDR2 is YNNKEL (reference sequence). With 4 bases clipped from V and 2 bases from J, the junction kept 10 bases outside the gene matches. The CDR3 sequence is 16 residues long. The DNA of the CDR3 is TGTGCCAGCAGCCCCCCATTTACAGGGGAAAACACTGAAGCTTTCTTT. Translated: CASSPPFTGENTEAFF.

The CDR3: CASSLQETQYF. DNA for the CDR3: TGTGCCAGCAGCCTCCAAGAGACCCAGTACTTC. The chain is built from TRBV7-9 and TRBJ2-5, with D hard to call. Germline V gene sequence: CDR1 SEHNR, CDR2 FQNEAQ (reference sequence). The V gene lost 5 bases and the J gene lost 1 base, with 2 bases spanning the gap. The CDR3 consists of 11 residues.

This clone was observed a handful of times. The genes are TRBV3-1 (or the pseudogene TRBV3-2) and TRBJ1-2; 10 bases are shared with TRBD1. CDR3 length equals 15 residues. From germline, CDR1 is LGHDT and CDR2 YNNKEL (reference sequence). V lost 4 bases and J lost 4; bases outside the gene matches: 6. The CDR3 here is CASSLTGGSGYGYTF. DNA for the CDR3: TGTGCCAGCAGCCTGACAGGGGGCAGCGGCTATGGCTACACCTTC.

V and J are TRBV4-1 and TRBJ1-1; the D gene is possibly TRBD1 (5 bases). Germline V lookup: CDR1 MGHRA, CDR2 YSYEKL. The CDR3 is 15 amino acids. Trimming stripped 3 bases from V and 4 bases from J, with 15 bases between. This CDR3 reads CASSQLSGWATEAFF. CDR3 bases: TGCGCCAGCAGCCAGCTTTCAGGGTGGGCCACTGAAGCTTTCTTT.

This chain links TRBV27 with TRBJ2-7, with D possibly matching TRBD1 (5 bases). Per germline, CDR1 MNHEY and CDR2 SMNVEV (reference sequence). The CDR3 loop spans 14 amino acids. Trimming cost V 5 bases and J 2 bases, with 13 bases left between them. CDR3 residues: CASSHPDTPYEQYF. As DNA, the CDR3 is TGTGCCAGCAGTCATCCGGACACCCCCTACGAGCAGTACTTC.

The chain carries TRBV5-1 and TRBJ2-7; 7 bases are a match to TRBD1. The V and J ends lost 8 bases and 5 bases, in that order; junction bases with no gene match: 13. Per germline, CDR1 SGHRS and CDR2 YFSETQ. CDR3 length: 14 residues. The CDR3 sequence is CASRPGQLEDEQYF. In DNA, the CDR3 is TGCGCCAGTAGACCGGGACAGCTTGAGGACGAGCAGTACTTC.

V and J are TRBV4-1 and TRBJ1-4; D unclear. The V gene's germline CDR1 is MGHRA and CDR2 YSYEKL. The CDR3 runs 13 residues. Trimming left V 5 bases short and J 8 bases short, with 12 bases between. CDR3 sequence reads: CASSIPGAEKLFF. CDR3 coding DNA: TGCGCCAGCAGCATTCCGGGAGCCGAAAAACTGTTTTTT.

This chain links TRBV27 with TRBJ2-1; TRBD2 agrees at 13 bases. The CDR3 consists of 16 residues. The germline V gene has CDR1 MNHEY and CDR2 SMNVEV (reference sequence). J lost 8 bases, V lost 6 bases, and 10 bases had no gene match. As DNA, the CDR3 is TGTGCCAGCAGAACCCTCGGGACTAGCGGGGAGTATGAGCAGTTCTTC. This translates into CASRTLGTSGEYEQFF.

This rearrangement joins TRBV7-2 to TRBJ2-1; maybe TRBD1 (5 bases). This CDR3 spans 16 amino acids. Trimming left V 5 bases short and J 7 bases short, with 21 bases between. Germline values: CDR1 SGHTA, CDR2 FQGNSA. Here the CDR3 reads CASSPSRTLGLNEQFF. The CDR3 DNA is TGTGCCAGCAGCCCCAGTCGGACATTAGGCCTTAATGAGCAGTTCTTC. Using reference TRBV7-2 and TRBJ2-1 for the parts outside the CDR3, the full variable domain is GAGVSQSPSNKVTEKGKDVELRCDPISGHTALYWYRQSLGQGLEFLIYFQGNSAPDKSGLPSDRFSAERTGGSVSTLTIQRTQQEDSAVYLCASSPSRTLGLNEQFFGPGTRLTVL.

In nucleotides, the CDR3 is TGCGCCAGCAGTGGGGCAGGGGGCACCGGGGAGCTGTTTTTT. Amino acid sequence: CASSGAGGTGELFF. The rearrangement uses TRBV10-1 and TRBJ2-2; 7 nucleotides line up with TRBD1. CDR3 length: 14 amino acids. Germline V gives CDR1 WNHNN, CDR2 SYGVQD (reference sequence). V trimming: 4 bases; J trimming: 4 bases; junction bases outside the gene matches: 3.

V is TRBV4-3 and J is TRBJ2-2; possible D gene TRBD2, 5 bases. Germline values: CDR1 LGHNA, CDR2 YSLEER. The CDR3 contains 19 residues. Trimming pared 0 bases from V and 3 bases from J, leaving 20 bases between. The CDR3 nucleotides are TGCGCCAGCAGCCAAGATCCGGGCAGCCCGAGGGTGCACACCGGGGAGCTGTTTTTT. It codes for CASSQDPGSPRVHTGELFF.

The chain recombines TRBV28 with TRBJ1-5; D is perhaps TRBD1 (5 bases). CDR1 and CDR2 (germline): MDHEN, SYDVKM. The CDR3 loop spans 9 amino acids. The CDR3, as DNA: TGTGCGGGGGGTCAGCCCCAGCATTTT. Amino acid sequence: CAGGQPQHF.

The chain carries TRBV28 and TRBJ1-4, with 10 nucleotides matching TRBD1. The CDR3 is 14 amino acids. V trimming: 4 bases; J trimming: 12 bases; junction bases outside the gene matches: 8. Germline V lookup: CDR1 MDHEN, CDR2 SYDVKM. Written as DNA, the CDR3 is TGTGCCAGCAGTTCACCGGGACAGGGGAACGAACTGTTTTTT. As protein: CASSSPGQGNELFF.

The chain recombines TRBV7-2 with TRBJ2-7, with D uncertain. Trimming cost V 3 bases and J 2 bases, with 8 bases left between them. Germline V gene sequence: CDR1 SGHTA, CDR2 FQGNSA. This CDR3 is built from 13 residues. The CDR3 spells CASSFSRTYEQYF. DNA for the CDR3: TGTGCCAGCAGCTTTTCGCGGACCTACGAGCAGTACTTC.

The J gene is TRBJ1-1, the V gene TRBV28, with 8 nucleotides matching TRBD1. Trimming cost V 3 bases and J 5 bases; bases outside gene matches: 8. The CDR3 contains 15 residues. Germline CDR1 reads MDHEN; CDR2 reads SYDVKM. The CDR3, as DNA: TGTGCCAGCAGTTTCGGGACAGGCACCATTACTGAAGCTTTCTTT. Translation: CASSFGTGTITEAFF.

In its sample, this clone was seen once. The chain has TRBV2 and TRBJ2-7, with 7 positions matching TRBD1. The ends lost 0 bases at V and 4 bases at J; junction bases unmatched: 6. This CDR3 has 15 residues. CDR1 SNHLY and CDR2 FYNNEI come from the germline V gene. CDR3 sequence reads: CASSEAYRGAYEQYF. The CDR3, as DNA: TGTGCCAGCAGTGAAGCCTACAGGGGCGCTTACGAGCAGTACTTC.